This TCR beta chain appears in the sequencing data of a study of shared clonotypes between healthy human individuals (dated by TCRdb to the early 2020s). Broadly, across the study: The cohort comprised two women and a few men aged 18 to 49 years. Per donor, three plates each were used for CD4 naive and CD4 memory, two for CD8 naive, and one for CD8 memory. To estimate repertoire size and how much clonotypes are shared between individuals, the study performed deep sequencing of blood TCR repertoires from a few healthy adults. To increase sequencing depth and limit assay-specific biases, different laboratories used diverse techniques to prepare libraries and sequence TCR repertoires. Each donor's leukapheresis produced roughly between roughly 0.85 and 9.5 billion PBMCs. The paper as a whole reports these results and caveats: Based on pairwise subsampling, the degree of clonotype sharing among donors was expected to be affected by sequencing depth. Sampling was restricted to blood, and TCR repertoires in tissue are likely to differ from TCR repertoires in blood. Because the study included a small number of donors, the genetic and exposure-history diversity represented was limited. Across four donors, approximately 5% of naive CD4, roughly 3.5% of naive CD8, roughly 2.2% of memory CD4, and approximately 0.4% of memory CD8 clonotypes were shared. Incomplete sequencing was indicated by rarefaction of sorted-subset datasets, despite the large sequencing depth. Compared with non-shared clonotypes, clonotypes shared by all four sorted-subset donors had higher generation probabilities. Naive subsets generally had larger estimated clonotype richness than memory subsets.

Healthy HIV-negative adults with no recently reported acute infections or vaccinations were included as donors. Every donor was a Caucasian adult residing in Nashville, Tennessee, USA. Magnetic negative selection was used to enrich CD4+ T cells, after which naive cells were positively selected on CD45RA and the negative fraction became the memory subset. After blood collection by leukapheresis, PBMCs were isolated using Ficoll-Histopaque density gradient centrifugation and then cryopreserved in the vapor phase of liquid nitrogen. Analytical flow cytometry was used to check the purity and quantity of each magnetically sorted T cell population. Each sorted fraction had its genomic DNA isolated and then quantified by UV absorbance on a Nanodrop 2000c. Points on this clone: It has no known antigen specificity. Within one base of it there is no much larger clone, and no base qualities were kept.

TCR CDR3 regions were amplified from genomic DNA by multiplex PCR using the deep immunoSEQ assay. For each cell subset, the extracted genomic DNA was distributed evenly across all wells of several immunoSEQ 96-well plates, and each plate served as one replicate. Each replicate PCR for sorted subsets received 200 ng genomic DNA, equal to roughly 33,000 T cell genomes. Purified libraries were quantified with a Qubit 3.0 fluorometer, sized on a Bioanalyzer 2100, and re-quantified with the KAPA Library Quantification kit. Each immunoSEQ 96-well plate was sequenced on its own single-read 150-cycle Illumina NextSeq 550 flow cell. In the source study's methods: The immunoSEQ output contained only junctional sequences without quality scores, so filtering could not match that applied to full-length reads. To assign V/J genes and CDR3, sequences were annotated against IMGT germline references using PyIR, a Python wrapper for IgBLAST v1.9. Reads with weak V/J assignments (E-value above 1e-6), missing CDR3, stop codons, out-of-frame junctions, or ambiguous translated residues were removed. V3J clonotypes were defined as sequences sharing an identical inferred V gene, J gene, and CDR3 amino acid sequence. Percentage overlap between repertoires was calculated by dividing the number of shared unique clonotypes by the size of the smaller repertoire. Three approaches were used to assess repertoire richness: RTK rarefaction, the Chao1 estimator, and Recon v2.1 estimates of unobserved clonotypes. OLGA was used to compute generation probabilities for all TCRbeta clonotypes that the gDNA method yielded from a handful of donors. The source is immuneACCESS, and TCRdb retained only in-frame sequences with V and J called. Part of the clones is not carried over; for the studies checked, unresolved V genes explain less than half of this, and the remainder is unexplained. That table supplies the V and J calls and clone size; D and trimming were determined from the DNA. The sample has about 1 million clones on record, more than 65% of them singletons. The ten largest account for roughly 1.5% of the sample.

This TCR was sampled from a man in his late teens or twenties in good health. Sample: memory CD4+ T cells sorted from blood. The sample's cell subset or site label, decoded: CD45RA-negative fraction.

The CDR3: CASSGGNDRFAEAFF. Here is the DNA: TGTGCCAGCAGCGGGGGTAACGACAGGTTCGCTGAAGCTTTCTTT. The V and J genes are TRBV5-6 and TRBJ1-1; TRBD1 is perhaps the D gene, given 6 matching bases. Per the germline V gene, SGHDT is the CDR1 and YYEEEE is the CDR2. V was cut back by 4 bases and J by 6 bases, leaving a gap of 19 bases between them. The CDR3 covers 15 residues, taking in both the cysteine and the phenylalanine. Only the CDR3 portion is preserved as DNA: 45 bases, with reading frame beginning at the first base. Full variable domain (CDR3 extended with the reference TRBV5-6 and TRBJ1-1 proteins): DAGVTQSPTHLIKTRGQQVTLRCSPKSGHDTVSWYQQALGQGPQFIFQYYEEEERQRGNFPDRFSGHQFPNYSSELNVNALLLGDSALYLCASSGGNDRFAEAFFGQGTRLTVV.